This T cell receptor beta chain was retrieved from a study of blood T cell repertoires in COVID-19. About this clone itself: Germline and junction disagree at one end, which may indicate a read error.

Authors' analysis steps: Amplification from reference gene primers served as the basis for estimated nucleated cell counts. The method was immunoSEQ multiplex PCR; TCRdb's version includes in-frame clones alone and lacks a portion of them. V, J and clone size are taken as reported in that table, and D and trimming were inferred from the DNA itself. This sample has fewer than 250,000 clones, with around 87% found just once. Germline V lookup: CDR1 LNHDA, CDR2 SQIVND (reference sequence). CDR3 length: 15 residues. The sequence came from a man aged 55 to 70 with acute or convalescent COVID-19. The genes are TRBV19 and TRBJ2-7; D is perhaps TRBD2 (6 bases). The sequenced sample was peripheral blood. Here the CDR3 DNA reads TGTGCCAGTAGTCTCCAAAAGGGACTCTCCAACGAGCAGTACTTC. It translates to CASSLQKGLSNEQYF.